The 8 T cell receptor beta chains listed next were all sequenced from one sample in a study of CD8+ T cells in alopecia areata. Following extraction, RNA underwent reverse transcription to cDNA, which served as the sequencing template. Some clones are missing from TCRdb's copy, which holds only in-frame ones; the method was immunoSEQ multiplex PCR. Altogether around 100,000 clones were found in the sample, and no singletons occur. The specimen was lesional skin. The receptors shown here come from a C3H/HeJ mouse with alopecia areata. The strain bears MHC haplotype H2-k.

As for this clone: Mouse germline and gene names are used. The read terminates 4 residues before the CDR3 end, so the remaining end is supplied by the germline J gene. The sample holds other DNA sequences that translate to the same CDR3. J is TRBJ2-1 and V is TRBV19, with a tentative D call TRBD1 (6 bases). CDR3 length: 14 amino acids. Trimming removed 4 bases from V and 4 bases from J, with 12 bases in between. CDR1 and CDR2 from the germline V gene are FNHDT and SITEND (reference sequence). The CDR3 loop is CASSPPGQYAEQFF. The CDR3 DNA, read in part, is TGTGCCAGCAGTCCTCCGGGACAATATGCT.

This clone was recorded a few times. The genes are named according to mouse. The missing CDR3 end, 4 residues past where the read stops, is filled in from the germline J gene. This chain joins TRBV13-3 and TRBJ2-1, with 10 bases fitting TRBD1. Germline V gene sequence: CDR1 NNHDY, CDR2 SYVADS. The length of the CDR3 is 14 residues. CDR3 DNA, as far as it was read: TGTGCCAGCACCCCGGGACAGGGGCGGGCT. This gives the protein CASTPGQGRA. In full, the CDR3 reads CASTPGQGRAEQFF.

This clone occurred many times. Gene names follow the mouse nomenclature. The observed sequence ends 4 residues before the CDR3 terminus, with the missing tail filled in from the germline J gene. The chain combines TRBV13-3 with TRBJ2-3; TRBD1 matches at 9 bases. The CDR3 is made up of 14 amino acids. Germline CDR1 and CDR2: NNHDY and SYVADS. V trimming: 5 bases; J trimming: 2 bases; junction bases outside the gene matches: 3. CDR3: CASSGQGTAETLYF. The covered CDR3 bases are TGTGCCAGCAGCGGACAGGGGACTGCAGAA.

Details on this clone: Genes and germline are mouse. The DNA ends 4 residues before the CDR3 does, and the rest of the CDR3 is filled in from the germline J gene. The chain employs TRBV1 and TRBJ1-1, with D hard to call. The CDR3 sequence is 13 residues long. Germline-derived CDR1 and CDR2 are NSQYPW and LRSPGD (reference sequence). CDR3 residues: CTCSAALTKEVFF. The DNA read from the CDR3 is TGCACCTGCAGTGCAGCCCTGACAAAA. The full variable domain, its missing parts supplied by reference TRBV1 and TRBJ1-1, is VTLLEQNPRWRLVPRGQAVNLRCILKNSQYPWMSWYQQDLQKQLQWLFTLRSPGDKEVKSLPGADYLATRVTDTELRLQVANMSQGRTLYCTCSAALTKEVFFGKGTRLTVV.

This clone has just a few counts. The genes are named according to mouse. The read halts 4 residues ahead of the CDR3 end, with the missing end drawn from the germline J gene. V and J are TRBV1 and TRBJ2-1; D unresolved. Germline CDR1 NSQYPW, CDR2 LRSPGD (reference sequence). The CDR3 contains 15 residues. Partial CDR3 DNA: TGCACCTGCAGTGCAGATCGAAACAGCCTGGCT. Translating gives CTCSADRNSLA. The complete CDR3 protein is CTCSADRNSLAEQFF. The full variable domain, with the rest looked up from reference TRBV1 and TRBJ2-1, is VTLLEQNPRWRLVPRGQAVNLRCILKNSQYPWMSWYQQDLQKQLQWLFTLRSPGDKEVKSLPGADYLATRVTDTELRLQVANMSQGRTLYCTCSADRNSLAEQFFGPGTRLTVL.

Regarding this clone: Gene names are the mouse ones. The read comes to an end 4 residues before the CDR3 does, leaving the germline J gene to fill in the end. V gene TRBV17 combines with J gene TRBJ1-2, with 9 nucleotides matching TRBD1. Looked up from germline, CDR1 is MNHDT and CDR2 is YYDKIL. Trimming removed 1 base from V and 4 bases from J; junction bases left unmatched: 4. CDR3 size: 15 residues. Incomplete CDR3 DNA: TGTGCTAGCAGTAGAGGGGACAGGGTTGGCTCC. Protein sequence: CASSRGDRVGS. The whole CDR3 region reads CASSRGDRVGSDYTF.

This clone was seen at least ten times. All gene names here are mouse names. The CDR3 sequence is CASSGTGGAHEQYF. The DNA read from the CDR3 is TGTGCCAGCAGCGGGACAGGGGGCGCGCAT. This chain joins TRBV13-3 and TRBJ2-7, with TRBD1 matching over 12 bases. Sequencing ends 4 residues short of the CDR3 end; the germline J gene provides the rest. There are 14 residues in the CDR3. Germline CDR1 reads NNHDY; CDR2 reads SYVADS.

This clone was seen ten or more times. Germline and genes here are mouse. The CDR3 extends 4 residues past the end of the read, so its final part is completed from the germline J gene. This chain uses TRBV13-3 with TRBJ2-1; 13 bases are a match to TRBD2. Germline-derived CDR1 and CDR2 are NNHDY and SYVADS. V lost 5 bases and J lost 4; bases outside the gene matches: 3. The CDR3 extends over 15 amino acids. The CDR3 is CASRDWGGPYAEQFF. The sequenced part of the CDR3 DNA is TGTGCCAGCAGGGACTGGGGGGGCCCTTATGCT.